The table lists the clone carrying this T cell receptor (beta chain) with many counts. The antigen remains undetermined. The data originate from a study of T-cell memory formation after mild COVID-19. Study-level results: Clones contracting over day 15 to 85 were CD4/CD8 balanced, with later expanders leaning CD4+. For contracting clones, CD4+ ones sat mainly in CM and EM, CD8+ in EMRA. Researchers found some responding clones in pre-infection memory, a sign that cross-reactive memory joined.

Losses at the gene ends were 5 bases for V and 2 bases for J; bases not matched to a gene: 12. Germline V gene lookup returns CDR1 MNHEY and CDR2 SVGAGI. The CDR3 is 16 residues long. TCRdb processed the 5' RACE reads anew with MiXCR; each CDR3 protein has one entry. This table has roughly 29,000 distinct CDR3 sequences, around 7% appearing once. This receptor was identified in an adult woman who had mild COVID-19 (a few samples of this study predate the infection). Cell type and time point are not known. This chain uses TRBV6-5 with TRBJ2-7; the match to TRBD2 covers 7 bases. Sequences were obtained from PBMCs or a T cell subset sorted from them (not recorded which). This chain's CDR3 is CASSRGREGLAYEQYF. The CDR3 region has the DNA TGTGCCAGCAGTCGCGGCAGGGAAGGACTAGCCTACGAGCAGTACTTC.